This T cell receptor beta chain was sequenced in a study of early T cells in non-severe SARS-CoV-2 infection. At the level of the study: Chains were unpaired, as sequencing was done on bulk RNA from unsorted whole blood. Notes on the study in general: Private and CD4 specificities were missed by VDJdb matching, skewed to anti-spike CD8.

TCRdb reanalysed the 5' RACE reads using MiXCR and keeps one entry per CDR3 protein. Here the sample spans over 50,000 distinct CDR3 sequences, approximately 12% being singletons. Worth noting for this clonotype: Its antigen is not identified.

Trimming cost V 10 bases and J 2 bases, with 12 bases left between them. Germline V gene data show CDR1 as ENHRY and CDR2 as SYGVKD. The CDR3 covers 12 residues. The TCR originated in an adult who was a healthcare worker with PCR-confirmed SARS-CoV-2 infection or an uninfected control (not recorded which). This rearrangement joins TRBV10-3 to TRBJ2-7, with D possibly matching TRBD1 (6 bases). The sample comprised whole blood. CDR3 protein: CATRGKTYEQYF. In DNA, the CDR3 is TGTGCCACCAGGGGAAAAACCTACGAGCAGTACTTC.